The sequence of this T cell receptor beta chain was determined in a study of T cells in localized non-small cell lung cancer (dated by TCRdb to the early 2020s). For the wider study: The study analyzed T cell repertoires of around 250 early-stage NSCLC patients, comparing tumors and uninvolved tumor-adjacent lungs. A mean age of around 66 years was recorded for the NSCLC patients, of whom roughly 130 were male and 85 to 110 were female. The cohort consisted of roughly 240 treatment-naive NSCLC patients whose localized lung tumors had been resected.

At diagnosis, tumor, uninvolved tumor-adjacent lung and peripheral blood were collected and then preserved as a mix of FFPE and fresh-frozen material. For TCR repertoire profiling, the blood samples were analyzed as peripheral blood mononuclear cells. What the work shows at the level of the full study, not this receptor alone: A median of 57 of the top 100 tumor clones were detected in paired uninvolved adjacent lung, and some 28 of these tumor clones were also found among the top 100 clones of the paired uninvolved adjacent lung. Higher blood T cell density associated with longer overall survival, while higher adjacent-lung clonality associated with shorter survival. Uninvolved tumor-adjacent lung showed the highest T cell clonality, higher than tumor, which suggests more focused antigenic responses in the uninvolved tumor-adjacent lung. Because multi-region sequencing of the tumors was not done, intratumor heterogeneity could not be ruled out. Because the study design was exploratory, TCR variables were selected using unadjusted p-values without false-discovery rate correction.

TCR beta CDR3 regions were sequenced from DNA using the immunoSEQ Assay. Per the source publication's procedure: To compute T cell density, TCR beta template counts were normalized to usable DNA, which was estimated by amplifying housekeeping genes. The preseqR package was used to estimate richness by extrapolating to 400,000 templates for PBMC samples and to 120,000 templates for tissue samples. Clonality was defined by subtracting Pielou's evenness from one. To identify tissue-enriched TCRs, differential abundance testing was run on productive amino-acid clonotypes with a minimum total count of 5 and an alpha of 0.1. The Jaccard Index and the Morisita Overlap Index were used to measure repertoire overlap between compartments. GLIPH grouped TCR beta CDR3s together with public tetramer-defined viral CDR3s, and a viral motif had to include at least three viral sequences and show V-gene enrichment. The table was pulled from immuneACCESS by TCRdb, which kept in-frame rearrangements only. Such tables lose some clones; where checked, under half of the loss comes from unresolved V genes, and the rest has no known cause. V and J calls and clone size are copied from that table; D and trimming were computed from the DNA. This sample gives about 46,000 clones in total; about 76% of them show up just once. In total, the top ten clones hold over 15% of the sample.

In regard to this clone: This receptor's antigen is unknown. Per-base qualities were not stored, and no clone one base away is much larger.

This receptor was identified in a man aged 40-75 years with stage III lung adenocarcinoma. Sequenced material: peripheral blood mononuclear cells, taken before any cancer treatment.

The DNA reads as follows: TGTGCCAGCAGCTATAAGGACGTGGAGACCCAGTACTTC. It encodes CASSYKDVETQYF. The chain was built from TRBV7-3 and TRBJ2-5; the D gene remains uncertain. CDR1 is given as SGHTA and CDR2 as FQGTGA, both from the germline V gene. The junction carries 11 bases between V and J, which are trimmed by 4 bases and 5 bases respectively. From the cysteine up to the phenylalanine, the CDR3 has a length of 13 residues. Only the CDR3 portion is preserved as DNA: 39 bases, with reading frame beginning at the first base.